This T cell receptor (beta chain) stems from a study of blood T cell repertoires in COVID-19. Overall study: From T cells, B-cell-depleted T cells, or PBMCs came the material, which was cDNA or gDNA.

Assay used: immunoSEQ multiplex PCR; TCRdb lists only in-frame clones, some missing. Of 150,000 to 200,000 clones listed, about four fifths are singletons. The length of the CDR3 is 13 residues. The germline V and J ends were trimmed by 6 bases and 4 bases, with 13 bases remaining between them. CDR1 is MNHEY and CDR2 is SMNVEV in the germline V gene (reference sequence). The sequenced sample was peripheral blood. This receptor was obtained from a man aged 55 to 70 with active or convalescent COVID-19. This chain links TRBV27 with TRBJ2-7; TRBD1 is a possible D gene (6 bases). The CDR3 DNA reads TGTGCCAGCAGACCACCCACAGGGTACGAGCAGTACTTC. Its translation: CASRPPTGYEQYF.